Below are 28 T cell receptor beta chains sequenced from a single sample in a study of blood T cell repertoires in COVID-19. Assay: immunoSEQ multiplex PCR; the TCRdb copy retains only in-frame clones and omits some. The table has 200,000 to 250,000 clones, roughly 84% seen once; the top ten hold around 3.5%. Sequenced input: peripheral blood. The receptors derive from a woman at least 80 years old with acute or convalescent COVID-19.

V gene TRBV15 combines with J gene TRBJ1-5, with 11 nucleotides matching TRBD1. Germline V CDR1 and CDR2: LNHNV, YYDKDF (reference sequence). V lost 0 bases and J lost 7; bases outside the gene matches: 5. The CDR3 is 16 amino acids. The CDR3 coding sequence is TGTGCCACCAGCAGAGATGGGACAGGGGGTGGACAGCCCCAGCATTTT. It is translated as CATSRDGTGGGQPQHF. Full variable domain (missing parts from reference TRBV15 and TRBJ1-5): DAMVIQNPRYQVTQFGKPVTLSCSQTLNHNVMYWYQQKSSQAPKLLFHYYDKDFNNEADTPDNFQSRRPNTSFCFLDIRSPGLGDTAMYLCATSRDGTGGGQPQHFGDGTRLSIL.

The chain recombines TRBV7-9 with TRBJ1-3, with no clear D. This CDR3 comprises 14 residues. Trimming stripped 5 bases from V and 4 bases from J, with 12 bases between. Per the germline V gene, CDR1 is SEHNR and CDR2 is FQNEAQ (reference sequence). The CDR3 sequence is CASSPNAVGNTIYF. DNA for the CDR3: TGTGCCAGCAGCCCCAACGCGGTAGGAAACACCATATATTTT.

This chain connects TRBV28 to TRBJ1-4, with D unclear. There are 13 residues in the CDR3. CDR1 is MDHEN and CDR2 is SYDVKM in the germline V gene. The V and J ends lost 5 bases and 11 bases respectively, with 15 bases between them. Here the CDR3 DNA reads TGTGCCAGCAGTGGTCGGGTCCGCGGGAAACTGTTTTTT. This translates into CASSGRVRGKLFF.

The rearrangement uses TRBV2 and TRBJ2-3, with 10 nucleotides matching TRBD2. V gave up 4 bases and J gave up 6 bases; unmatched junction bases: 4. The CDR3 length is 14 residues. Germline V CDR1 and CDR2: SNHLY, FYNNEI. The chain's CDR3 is CASSAASGGDTQYF. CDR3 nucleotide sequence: TGTGCCAGCAGTGCGGCTAGCGGGGGTGATACGCAGTATTTT.

The CDR3 nucleotides read TGCGCCAGCAGCTTGTTGGCCGGGGGGGTTTCCTACGAGCAGTACTTC. Amino acids: CASSLLAGGVSYEQYF. The chain carries TRBV5-1 and TRBJ2-7, with TRBD2 matching over 8 bases. V gave up 1 base and J gave up 1 base; unmatched junction bases: 7. The CDR3 has 16 amino acids. Germline CDR1 is SGHRS and CDR2 is YFSETQ.

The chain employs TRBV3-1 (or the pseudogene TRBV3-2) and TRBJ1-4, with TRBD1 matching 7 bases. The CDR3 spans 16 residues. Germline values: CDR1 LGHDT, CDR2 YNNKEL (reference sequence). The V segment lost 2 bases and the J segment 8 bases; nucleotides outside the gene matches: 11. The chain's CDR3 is CASSQFGGRGEEKLFF. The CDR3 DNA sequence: TGTGCCAGCAGCCAATTCGGTGGCAGGGGGGAGGAAAAACTGTTTTTT.

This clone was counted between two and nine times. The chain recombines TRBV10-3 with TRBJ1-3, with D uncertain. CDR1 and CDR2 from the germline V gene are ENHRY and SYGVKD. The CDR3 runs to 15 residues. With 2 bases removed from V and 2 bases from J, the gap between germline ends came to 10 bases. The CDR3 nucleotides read TGTGCCATCAGTGAGGGACGGGGAACTGGAAACACCATATATTTT. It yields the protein CAISEGRGTGNTIYF.

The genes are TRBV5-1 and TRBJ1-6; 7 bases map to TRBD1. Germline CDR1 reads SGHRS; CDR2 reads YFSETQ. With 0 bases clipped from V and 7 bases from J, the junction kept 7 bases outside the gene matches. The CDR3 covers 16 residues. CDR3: CASSLAEGQLNSPLHF. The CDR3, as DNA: TGCGCCAGCAGCTTGGCCGAGGGACAGCTCAATTCACCCCTCCACTTT.

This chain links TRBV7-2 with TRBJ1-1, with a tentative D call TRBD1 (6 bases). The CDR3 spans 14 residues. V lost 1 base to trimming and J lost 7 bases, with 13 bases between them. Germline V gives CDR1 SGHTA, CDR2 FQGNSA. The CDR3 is CASSLVPGQREAFF. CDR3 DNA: TGTGCCAGCAGCTTAGTCCCCGGACAGCGTGAAGCTTTCTTT.

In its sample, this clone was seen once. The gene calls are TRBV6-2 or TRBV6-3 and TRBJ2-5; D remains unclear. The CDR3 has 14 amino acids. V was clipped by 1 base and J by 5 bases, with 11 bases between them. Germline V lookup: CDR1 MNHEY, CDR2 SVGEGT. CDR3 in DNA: TGTGCCAGCAGTTACTTGGCAGAGGTCGAGACCCAGTACTTC. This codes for CASSYLAEVETQYF.

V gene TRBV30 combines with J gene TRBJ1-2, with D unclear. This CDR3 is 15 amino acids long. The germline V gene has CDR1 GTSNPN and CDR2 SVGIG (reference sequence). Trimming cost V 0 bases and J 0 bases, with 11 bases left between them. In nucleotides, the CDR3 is TGTGCCTGGAGTGTACATGTACAATCTAACTATGGCTACACCTTC. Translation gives CAWSVHVQSNYGYTF. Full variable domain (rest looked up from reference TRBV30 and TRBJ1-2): SQTIHQWPATLVQPVGSPLSLECTVEGTSNPNLYWYRQAAGRGLQLLFYSVGIGQISSEVPQNLSASRPQDRQFILSSKKLLLSDSGFYLCAWSVHVQSNYGYTFGSGTRLTVV.

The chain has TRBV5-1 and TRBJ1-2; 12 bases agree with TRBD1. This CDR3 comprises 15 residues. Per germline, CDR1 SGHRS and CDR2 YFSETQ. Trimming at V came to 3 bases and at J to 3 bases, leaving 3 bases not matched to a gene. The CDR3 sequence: CASSSGQGADYGYTF. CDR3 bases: TGCGCCAGCAGCTCGGGACAGGGGGCTGACTATGGCTACACCTTC.

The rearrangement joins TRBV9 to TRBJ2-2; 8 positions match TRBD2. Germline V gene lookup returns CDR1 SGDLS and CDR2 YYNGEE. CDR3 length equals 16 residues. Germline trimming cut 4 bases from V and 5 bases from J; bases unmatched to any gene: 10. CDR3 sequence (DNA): TGTGCCAGCAGCTCCGGAGCGGGGGTCTGGACCGGGGAGCTGTTTTTT. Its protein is CASSSGAGVWTGELFF.

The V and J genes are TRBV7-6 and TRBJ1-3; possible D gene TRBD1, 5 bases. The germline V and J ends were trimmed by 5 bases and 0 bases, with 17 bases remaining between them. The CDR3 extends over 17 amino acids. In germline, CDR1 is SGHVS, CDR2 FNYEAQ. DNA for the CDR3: TGTGCCAGCAGCCCCGAAGGGGCCCATAACTCTGGAAACACCATATATTTT. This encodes CASSPEGAHNSGNTIYF. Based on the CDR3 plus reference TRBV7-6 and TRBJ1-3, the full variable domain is GAGVSQSPRYKVTKRGQDVALRCDPISGHVSLYWYRQALGQGPEFLTYFNYEAQQDKSGLPNDRFSAERPEGSISTLTIQRTEQRDSAMYRCASSPEGAHNSGNTIYFGEGSWLTVV.

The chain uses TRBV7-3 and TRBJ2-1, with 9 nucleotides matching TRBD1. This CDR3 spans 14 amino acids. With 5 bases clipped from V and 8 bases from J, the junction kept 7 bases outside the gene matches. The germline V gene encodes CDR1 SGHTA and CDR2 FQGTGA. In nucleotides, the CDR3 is TGTGCCAGCAGCCATACAGGGGGCGGTTATGAGCAGTTCTTC. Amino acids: CASSHTGGGYEQFF.

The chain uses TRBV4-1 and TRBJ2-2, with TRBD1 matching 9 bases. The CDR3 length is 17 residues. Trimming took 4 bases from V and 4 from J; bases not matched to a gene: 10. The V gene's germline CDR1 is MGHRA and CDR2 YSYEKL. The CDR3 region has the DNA TGCGCCAGCAGCCTTTGGGGCACAGGGGGCGTCACCGGGGAGCTGTTTTTT. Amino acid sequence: CASSLWGTGGVTGELFF.

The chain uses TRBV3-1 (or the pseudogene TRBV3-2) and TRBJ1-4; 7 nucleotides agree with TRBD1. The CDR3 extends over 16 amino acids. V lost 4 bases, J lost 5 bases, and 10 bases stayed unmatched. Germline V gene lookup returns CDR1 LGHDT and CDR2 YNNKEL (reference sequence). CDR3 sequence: CASSPYQTGRNEKLFF. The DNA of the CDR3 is TGTGCCAGCAGCCCGTACCAGACAGGGCGGAATGAAAAACTGTTTTTT.

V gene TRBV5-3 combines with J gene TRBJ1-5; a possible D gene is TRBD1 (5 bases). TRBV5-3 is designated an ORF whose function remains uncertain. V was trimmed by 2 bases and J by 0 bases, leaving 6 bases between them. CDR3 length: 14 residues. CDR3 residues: CARSLRGSNQPQHF. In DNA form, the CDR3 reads TGTGCCAGAAGCTTAAGGGGTAGCAATCAGCCCCAGCATTTT.

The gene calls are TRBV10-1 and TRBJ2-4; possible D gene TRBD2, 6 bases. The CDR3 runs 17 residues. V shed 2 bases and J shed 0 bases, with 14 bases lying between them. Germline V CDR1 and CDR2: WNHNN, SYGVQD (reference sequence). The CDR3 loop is CASSEGRGLLAKNIQYF. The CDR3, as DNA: TGCGCCAGCAGTGAGGGGCGGGGCCTTTTAGCCAAAAACATTCAGTACTTC.

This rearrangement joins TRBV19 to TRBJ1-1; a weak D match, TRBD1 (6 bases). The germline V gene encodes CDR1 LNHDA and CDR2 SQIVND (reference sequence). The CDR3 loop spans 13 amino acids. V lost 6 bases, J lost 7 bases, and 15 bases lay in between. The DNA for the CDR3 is TGTGCCAGTAGGGTACAGGGTGGGGATGAAGCTTTCTTT. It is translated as CASRVQGGDEAFF.

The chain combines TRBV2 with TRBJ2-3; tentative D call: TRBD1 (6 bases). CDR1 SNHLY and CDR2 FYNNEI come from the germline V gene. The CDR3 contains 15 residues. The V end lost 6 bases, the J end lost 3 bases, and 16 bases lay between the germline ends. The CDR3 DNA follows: TGTGCCAGCAGAGAGAGGACAGCCCTGACAGATACGCAGTATTTT. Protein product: CASRERTALTDTQYF.

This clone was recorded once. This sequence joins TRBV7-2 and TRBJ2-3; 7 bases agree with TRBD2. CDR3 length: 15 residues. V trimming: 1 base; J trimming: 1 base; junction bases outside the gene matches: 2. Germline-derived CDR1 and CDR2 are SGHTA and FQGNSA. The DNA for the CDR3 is TGTGCCAGCAGCTTAGTGCTAGCGGGCACAGATACGCAGTATTTT. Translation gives CASSLVLAGTDTQYF.

The CDR3, as DNA: TGTGCCAGTAGTATAGATCAGGAGGATCGGGAGCTGTTTTTT. It encodes CASSIDQEDRELFF. The chain couples TRBV19 to TRBJ2-2; a weak D match, TRBD2 (5 bases). V was pared by 0 bases and J by 9 bases, with 11 bases between. CDR1 and CDR2 from the germline V gene are LNHDA and SQIVND (reference sequence). This CDR3 is built from 14 residues.

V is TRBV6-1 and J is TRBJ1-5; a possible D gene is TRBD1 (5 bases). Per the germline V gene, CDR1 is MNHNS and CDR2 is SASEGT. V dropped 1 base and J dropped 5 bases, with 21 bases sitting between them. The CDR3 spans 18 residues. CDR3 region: CASSEGWGGPKGHQPQHF. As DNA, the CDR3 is TGTGCCAGCAGTGAAGGCTGGGGGGGACCCAAGGGCCATCAGCCCCAGCATTTT.

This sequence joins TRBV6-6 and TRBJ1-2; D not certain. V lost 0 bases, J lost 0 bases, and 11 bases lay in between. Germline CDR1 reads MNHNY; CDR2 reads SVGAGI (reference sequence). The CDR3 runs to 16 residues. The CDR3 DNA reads TGTGCCAGCAGTTACTCGAAGCGAGGATCTAACTATGGCTACACCTTC. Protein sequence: CASSYSKRGSNYGYTF.

The CDR3 DNA sequence: TGTGCCAGCAGTTACCGGGTAACCTACGAGCAGTACTTC. This codes for CASSYRVTYEQYF. The rearrangement joins TRBV27 to TRBJ2-7, with D unresolved. CDR1 is MNHEY, CDR2 SMNVEV, per germline (reference sequence). Deletions cut 4 bases from V and 2 bases from J, with 9 bases between. This CDR3 contains 13 residues.

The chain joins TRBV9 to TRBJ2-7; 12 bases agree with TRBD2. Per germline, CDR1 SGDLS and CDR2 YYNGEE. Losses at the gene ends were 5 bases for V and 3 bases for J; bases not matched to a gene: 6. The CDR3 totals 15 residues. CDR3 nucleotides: TGTGCCAGCAGTTTGACTAGCGGGGGCCTCTACGAGCAGTACTTC. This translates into CASSLTSGGLYEQYF.

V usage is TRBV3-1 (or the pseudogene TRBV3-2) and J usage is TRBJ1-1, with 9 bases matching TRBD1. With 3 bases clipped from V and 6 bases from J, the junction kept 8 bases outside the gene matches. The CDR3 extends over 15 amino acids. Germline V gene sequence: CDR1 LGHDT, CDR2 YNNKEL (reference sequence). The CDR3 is CASSQGQGRGAEAFF. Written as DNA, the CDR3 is TGTGCCAGCAGCCAGGGACAGGGCCGGGGGGCTGAAGCTTTCTTT.